Included here is one T cell receptor beta chain sequence, with context. Its antigen remains unidentified. These data come from a study of shared clonotypes between healthy human individuals. Overall study: Three CD4 naive, three CD4 memory, two CD8 naive and one CD8 memory plate were used per donor.

Trimming removed 0 bases from V and 3 bases from J, with 21 bases in between. CDR3 length: 18 residues. Looked up from germline, CDR1 is SGHRS and CDR2 is YFSETQ. Study-wide findings and caveats: Generation probabilities were higher for clonotypes shared across all four sorted-subset donors than for unshared ones. Naive CD4 clonotypes were shared across several donors at about 5.2%.

Assay: immunoSEQ multiplex PCR; the TCRdb copy retains only in-frame clones and omits some. Here the sample spans 2 million to 2.5 million clones, 80% to 95% being singletons. The receptor was derived from a man between 18 and 29 years old in good health. Some clones in this sample may be carry-over from other donors' samples. The chain is built from TRBV5-1 and TRBJ1-2; D not certain. Sequencing used naive CD4+ T cells from PBMCs. Subset here: CD45RA+ positively selected. Written as DNA, the CDR3 is TGCGCCAGCAGCTTGGCGTTATTTAGGGTCAGCGGGGACTATGGCTACACCTTC. As protein: CASSLALFRVSGDYGYTF.